This TCR beta chain was identified in a study of cytomegalovirus exposure and HLA in healthy donors. Remarks on this clone: Antigen specificity is unknown.

With 60 Vbeta and 13 Jbeta primers, the PCR was carried out. Using immunoSEQ multiplex PCR, the repertoire was profiled, and TCRdb retains in-frame clones only, with some absent. The sample includes about 92,000 clones, about 84% of them seen just once. Germline V gene lookup returns CDR1 SGHNT and CDR2 YYREEE (reference sequence). The CDR3 length is 16 residues. V trimming: 3 bases; J trimming: 9 bases; junction bases outside the gene matches: 11. Study results and limitations: The study put 150 to 200 TCR beta chains on its list as cytomegalovirus-associated. An analysis done earlier found most TCR beta V segments productive about 90% or about 30% of the time. Across all donors, roughly uniform sequencing depth was an assumption of the presence/absence analyses. High specificity and sensitivity for cytomegalovirus status were reported for the classifier.

This TCR came from a girl aged 2 to 9 in good health and CMV-seropositive. Input material: PBMCs. This chain uses TRBV5-4 with TRBJ2-1, with TRBD2 identical over 11 bases. The CDR3 here is CASSSLLAGERGEQFF. DNA for the CDR3: TGTGCCAGCAGCTCTCTACTAGCGGGAGAAAGGGGTGAGCAGTTCTTC.